The TCR beta chain described here comes from a study of cytomegalovirus exposure and HLA in healthy donors. Overall study context: The study's early data release held about 85 million unique TCRs from HLA-typed donors. Notes on the study in general: Using the classifier, cytomegalovirus status was reportedly diagnosed with high specificity and sensitivity. Most subjects had HLA-A and HLA-B alleles reportedly predicted accurately by TCR beta sequences. Several V segments, TRBV6-2 and TRBV6-3 among them, could not be told apart and were dropped.

This CDR3 comprises 21 residues. Germline lookup yields CDR1 SGHTA and CDR2 FQGTGA. J gave up 2 bases and V 0 bases, and 19 bases lay outside the gene matches. As to this clone: The antigen remains undetermined.

A multiplex PCR was run with 60 Vbeta primers and 13 Jbeta primers. The protocol was immunoSEQ multiplex PCR, while the TCRdb copy is restricted to in-frame clones and leaves out a portion. The profile shows roughly 300,000 clones, 86% of them singletons. The sequencing input was PBMCs. This receptor was identified in a man in his forties or fifties in good health and CMV-seropositive. The chain employs TRBV7-3 and TRBJ2-3; 8 bases fit TRBD2. CDR3 coding DNA: TGTGCCAGCAGCTTAACCGGGGGGGGACTCACGACTAGAAGGAACACAGATACGCAGTATTTT. It yields the protein CASSLTGGGLTTRRNTDTQYF.